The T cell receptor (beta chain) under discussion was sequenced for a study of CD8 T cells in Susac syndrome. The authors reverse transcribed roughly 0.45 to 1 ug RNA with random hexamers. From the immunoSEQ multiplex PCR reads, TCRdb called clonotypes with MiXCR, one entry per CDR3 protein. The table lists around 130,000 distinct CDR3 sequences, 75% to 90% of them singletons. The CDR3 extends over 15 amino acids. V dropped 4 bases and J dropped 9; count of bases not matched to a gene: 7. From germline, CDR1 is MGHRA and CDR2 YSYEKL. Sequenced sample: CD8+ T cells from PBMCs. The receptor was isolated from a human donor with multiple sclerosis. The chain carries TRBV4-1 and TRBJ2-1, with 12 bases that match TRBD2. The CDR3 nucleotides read TGCGCCAGCAGCCTTGGACTAGCGGGACCTGGTGAGCAGTTCTTC. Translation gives CASSLGLAGPGEQFF.